This T cell receptor (beta chain) emerged from a study of OX40 agonist ivuxolimab in advanced cancers. General study findings and limits: By week 6 at 0.1 to 3.0 mg/kg, blood CD4+ and CD8+ T cells had expanded clonally.

Profiling relied on immunoSEQ multiplex PCR, and the TCRdb table lists in-frame clones only, not all of them. This table has tens of thousands of clones, roughly 89% appearing once. CDR3 length: 13 amino acids. The junction had 6 bases not matched to a gene; V was cut back by 5 bases and J by 8 bases. Germline V gene lookup returns CDR1 PRHDT and CDR2 FYEKMQ (reference sequence). Comment on this clone: Antigen unknown.

This specimen was CD4+ or CD8+ T cells sorted from blood, taken in a trial of the OX40 agonist ivuxolimab. The genes are TRBV13 and TRBJ1-3; 7 bases map to TRBD1. The sequence was obtained from an adult with an advanced solid tumor such as melanoma, head and neck, liver or kidney cancer. Written as DNA, the CDR3 is TGTGCCAGCAGCCAAATACAGGGGCACACCATATATTTT. This gives the protein CASSQIQGHTIYF.